This TCR beta chain was captured in a study of cytomegalovirus exposure and HLA in healthy donors. Study-wide results and caveats: There were 150 or so TCR beta chains listed as cytomegalovirus-associated.

In the case of this clone: Antigen unknown.

Trimming took 4 bases from V and 1 from J; bases not matched to a gene: 13. This CDR3 comprises 18 residues. Germline V gives CDR1 SGHRS, CDR2 YFSETQ. Primers included in the PCR were 60 Vbeta and 13 Jbeta primers. Produced via immunoSEQ multiplex PCR; TCRdb's table is partial and in-frame only. The sample lists 95,000 to 150,000 clones, more than 70% occurring once. Material: PBMCs. The chain combines TRBV5-1 with TRBJ1-1; 10 bases align to TRBD1. The sequence was obtained from a woman between 50 and 59 years old in good health and CMV-seropositive. CDR3 nucleotide sequence: TGCGCCAGCAGCGACGGGAAGACAGGGGGCTGGGGGAACACTGAAGCTTTCTTT. It is translated as CASSDGKTGGWGNTEAFF.